One TCR beta chain is described in this entry. This record belongs to a study of control samples from healthy donors and cancer patients. Looked up from germline, CDR1 is LGHNA and CDR2 is YSLEER. The CDR3 spans 15 residues. J lost 8 bases, V lost 4 bases, and 10 bases had no gene match. The repertoire was sequenced with immunoSEQ multiplex PCR; TCRdb's copy has only in-frame clones and lacks some. The sample has tens of thousands of clones, 70% to 90% seen once. The receptor comes from a woman aged 45 to 65 in good health. This chain uses TRBV4-3 with TRBJ1-2; 10 nucleotides match TRBD1. Source material: blood. CDR3 DNA sequence: TGCGCCAGCAGCCCCGGGACAGGGGATTTTGGGGGCTACACCTTC. The encoded protein is CASSPGTGDFGGYTF.